This section outlines one T cell receptor beta chain sequence together with its context. Data came from immunoSEQ multiplex PCR; TCRdb stores just in-frame clones and leaves some out. The sample yields about 300,000 clones, roughly 90% seen once. The source of the sample is a study of blood T cell repertoires in COVID-19. Those enrolled, adults aged about 18 to 89 years, came from under 25 US areas. Two consecutive negative NP/OP PCR tests, clearance, or resolved symptoms defined Cohort 3 recovery. CDR3 size: 13 residues. The V gene lost 5 bases and the J gene lost 7 bases, with 10 bases spanning the gap. In germline, CDR1 is SGHRS, CDR2 YFSETQ.

Sequencing input: PBMCs or T cells enriched from blood (not recorded which). The TCR comes from a man aged 55 to 69 who had recovered from COVID-19. The V gene is TRBV5-1, the J gene TRBJ1-6; a weak D match, TRBD1 (6 bases). CDR3 sequence: CASRGQGNSPLHF. The CDR3 region has the DNA TGCGCCAGCAGGGGTCAGGGGAATTCACCCCTCCACTTT.